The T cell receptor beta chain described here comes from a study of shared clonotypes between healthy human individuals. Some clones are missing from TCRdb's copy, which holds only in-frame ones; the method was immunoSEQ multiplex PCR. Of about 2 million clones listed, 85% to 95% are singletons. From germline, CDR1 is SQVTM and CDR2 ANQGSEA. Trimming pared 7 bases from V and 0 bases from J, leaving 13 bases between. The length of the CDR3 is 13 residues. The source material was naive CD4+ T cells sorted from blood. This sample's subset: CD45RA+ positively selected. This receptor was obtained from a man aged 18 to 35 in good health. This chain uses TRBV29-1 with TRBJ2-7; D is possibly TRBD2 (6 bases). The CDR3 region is CSAGGIRSYEQYF. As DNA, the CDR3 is TGCAGCGCTGGGGGGATCCGCTCCTACGAGCAGTACTTC.